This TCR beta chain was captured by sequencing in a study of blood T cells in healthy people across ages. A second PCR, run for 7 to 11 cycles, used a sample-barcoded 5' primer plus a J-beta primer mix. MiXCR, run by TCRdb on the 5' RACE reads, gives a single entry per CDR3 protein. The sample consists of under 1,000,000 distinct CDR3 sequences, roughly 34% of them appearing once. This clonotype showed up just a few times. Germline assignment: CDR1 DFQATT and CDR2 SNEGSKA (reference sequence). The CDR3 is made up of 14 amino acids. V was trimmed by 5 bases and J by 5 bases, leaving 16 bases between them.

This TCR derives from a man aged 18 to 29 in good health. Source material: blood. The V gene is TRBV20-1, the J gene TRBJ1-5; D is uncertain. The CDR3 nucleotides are TGCAGTGCTCCGACCGCCAGGAGGGATCAGCCCCAGCATTTT. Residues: CSAPTARRDQPQHF.